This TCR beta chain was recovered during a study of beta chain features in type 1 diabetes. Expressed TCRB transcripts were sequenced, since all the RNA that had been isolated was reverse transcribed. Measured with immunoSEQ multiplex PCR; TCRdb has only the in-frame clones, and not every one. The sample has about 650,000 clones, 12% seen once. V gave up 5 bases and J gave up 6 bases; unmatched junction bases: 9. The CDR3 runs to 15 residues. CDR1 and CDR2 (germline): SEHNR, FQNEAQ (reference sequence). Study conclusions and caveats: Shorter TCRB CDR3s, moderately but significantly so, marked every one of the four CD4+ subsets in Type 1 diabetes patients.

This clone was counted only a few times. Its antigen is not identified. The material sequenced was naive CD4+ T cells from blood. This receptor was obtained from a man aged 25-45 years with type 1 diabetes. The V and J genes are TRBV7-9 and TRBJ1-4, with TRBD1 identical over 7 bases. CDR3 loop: CASSDLRGLHEKLFF. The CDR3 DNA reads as TGTGCCAGCAGCGATCTCAGGGGGTTGCATGAAAAACTGTTTTTT.